The clone carrying this TCR beta chain was detected once. This CDR3 comprises 13 residues. V shed 6 bases, J shed 5 bases, and the junction held 6 bases outside the gene matches. CDR1 is SGHVS, CDR2 FQNEAQ, per germline. The data were obtained in a study of blood T cell repertoires in COVID-19. Across the whole study: PBMCs, B-cell-depleted T cells, or T cells provided the cDNA or gDNA that made up the material.

In the original processing: Amplification of reference gene primers was used by the study to estimate nucleated cell counts. Only in-frame clones appear in the TCRdb table, and some are missing; sequencing was by immunoSEQ multiplex PCR. V and J calls and clone size are those listed in that table; D and trimming were worked out from the DNA. Of a few hundred thousand clones listed, about 83% are singletons. Sequencing was performed on peripheral blood. This TCR derives from a man aged 50 or older with active or convalescent COVID-19. The rearrangement joins TRBV7-8 to TRBJ1-1; 7 nucleotides agree with TRBD1. The CDR3 coding sequence is TGTGCCAGCAGGGGGGGCAGGGGGACTGAAGCTTTCTTT. Translating it yields CASRGGRGTEAFF.